A selection of T cell receptor beta chains follows, all from one sample in a study of T cell changes during pregnancy in multiple sclerosis. Sequencing was performed with immunoSEQ multiplex PCR; in TCRdb, only in-frame clones are kept and a portion is missing. The data show tens of thousands of clones, around 94% seen once. The sequencing here drew on CD8+ T cells from peripheral blood mononuclear cells, taken after pregnancy. These receptors came from a female donor with multiple sclerosis, enrolled in a pregnancy study. CDR3s include the opening cysteine and the closing phenylalanine or tryptophan. A D gene is named only where the DNA matches it firmly. Clone size appears in some rows only: once, few, many, or a class for an expanded clone.

>TRBJ2-7|.|.|TRBV18
CASSRLGGADEQYF
TGTGCCAGCTCACGGCTTGGAGGGGCGGACGAGCAGTACTTC
>TRBJ2-7|.|TRBD1|TRBV10-2
CASSESTGTGVSYEQYF
TGCGCCAGCAGTGAGTCGACGGGGACAGGGGTTTCCTACGAGCAGTACTTC
>TRBJ2-1|.|.|TRBV6-1
CASSEGRGGPGNEQFF
TGTGCCAGCAGTGAAGGGAGGGGGGGGCCCGGCAATGAGCAGTTCTTC
>TRBJ2-3|.|TRBD2|TRBV9
CASSALAGGTDTQYF
TGTGCCAGCAGCGCCCTAGCGGGAGGCACAGATACGCAGTATTTT
>TRBJ2-1|.|TRBD2|TRBV2
CASSEATLAGEYEQFF
TGTGCCAGCAGTGAAGCTACACTAGCGGGAGAATATGAGCAGTTCTTC
>TRBJ1-3|.|.|TRBV28
CASSLMDSLTYGNTIYF
TGTGCCAGCAGTTTAATGGACAGCCTAACGTATGGAAACACCATATATTTT
>TRBJ2-7|.|.|TRBV5-4
CASSLVAGPSYEQYF
TGTGCCAGCAGCTTGGTGGCGGGCCCCTCCTACGAGCAGTACTTC
>TRBJ1-1|once|TRBD1|TRBV9
CASSGRTGGRTEAFF
TGTGCCAGCAGCGGCCGGACAGGGGGTAGGACTGAAGCTTTCTTT
>TRBJ1-1|.|.|TRBV27
CASSFSGTEAFF
TGTGCCAGCAGTTTTTCCGGGACTGAAGCTTTCTTT
>TRBJ2-5|once|.|TRBV29-1
CSVDRGQGETQYF
TGCAGCGTTGATAGGGGTCAGGGAGAGACCCAGTACTTC
>TRBJ2-1|.|.|TRBV5-4
CAGSLASNEQFF
TGTGCCGGTAGCCTGGCCTCCAATGAGCAGTTCTTC
>TRBJ1-1|.|TRBD1|TRBV7-2
CASSPGTGAMNTEAFF
TGTGCCAGCAGCCCGGGGACAGGGGCAATGAACACTGAAGCTTTCTTT
>TRBJ1-1|.|.|TRBV7-9
CASSLQENTEAFF
TGTGCCAGCAGCTTACAGGAGAACACTGAAGCTTTCTTT
>TRBJ2-4|once|.|TRBV7-9
CASSLGEGGAKNIQYF
TGTGCCAGCAGCTTAGGGGAGGGGGGGGCCAAAAACATTCAGTACTTC
>TRBJ2-1|.|TRBD1|TRBV29-1
CSAPTGGYEQFF
TGCAGCGCCCCGACAGGGGGTTATGAGCAGTTCTTC
>TRBJ2-7|.|TRBD1|TRBV15
CATSGTGGFYEQYF
TGTGCCACCAGCGGTACAGGGGGTTTCTACGAGCAGTACTTC
>TRBJ1-1|.|.|TRBV6-1
CASRDEGRGTEAFF
TGTGCCAGCAGGGACGAGGGGAGGGGCACTGAAGCTTTCTTT
>TRBJ1-2|.|.|TRBV28
CASREHLGDGYTF
TGTGCCAGCAGGGAGCATCTTGGCGATGGCTACACCTTC
>TRBJ2-1|.|.|TRBV9
CASSVGGNGNEQFF
TGTGCCAGCAGCGTAGGCGGGAATGGCAATGAGCAGTTCTTC
>TRBJ2-7|few|.|TRBV13
CASSQGRSSYEQYF
TGTGCCAGCAGCCAAGGGAGGAGCTCCTACGAGCAGTACTTC
>TRBJ2-2|once|.|TRBV19
CASSTGRELFF
TGTGCCAGTAGTACCGGGAGAGAGCTGTTTTTT
>TRBJ1-2|.|.|TRBV7-9
CASSLGLEGNLHGYTF
TGTGCCAGCAGCTTAGGACTGGAGGGTAATCTCCATGGCTACACCTTC
>TRBJ1-1|.|TRBD1|TRBV6-1
CASRGQEGIAFF
TGTGCCAGCAGAGGACAGGAGGGTATTGCTTTCTTT
>TRBJ1-1|few|.|TRBV27
CASSGGRTEAFF
TGTGCCAGCAGTGGAGGGAGAACTGAAGCTTTCTTT
>TRBJ2-3|once|TRBD2|TRBV27
CASSSRLAGIRGTDTQYF
TGTGCCAGCAGTTCCCGTCTAGCGGGAATCCGCGGCACAGATACGCAGTATTTT
>TRBJ1-1|.|.|TRBV7-9
CASSGRTGKNTEAFF
TGTGCCAGCAGCGGGAGAACAGGGAAGAACACTGAAGCTTTCTTT
>TRBJ1-1|.|TRBD1|TRBV28
CASSDGTGGVTEAFF
TGTGCCAGCAGTGACGGGACAGGGGGCGTCACTGAAGCTTTCTTT
>TRBJ1-1|.|TRBD1|TRBV19
CASSTFHLGQPEAFF
TGTGCCAGTAGTACCTTTCACCTGGGACAGCCTGAAGCTTTCTTT
>TRBJ2-3|.|.|TRBV30
CAWSVVRSTDTQYF
TGTGCCTGGAGTGTGGTGCGGTCGACAGATACGCAGTATTTT
>TRBJ2-3|.|.|TRBV14
CASSQVPYREDTQYF
TGTGCCAGCAGCCAAGTCCCCTACAGGGAAGATACGCAGTATTTT
>TRBJ2-7|.|TRBD2|TRBV5-1
CASSLSGTSGILPSYEQYF
TGCGCCAGCAGCTTATCCGGGACTAGCGGGATACTCCCCTCCTACGAGCAGTACTTC
>TRBJ2-3|.|TRBD2|TRBV27
CASSWVAGASDTQYF
TGTGCCAGCAGTTGGGTAGCGGGAGCTTCGGATACGCAGTATTTT
>TRBJ1-1|.|.|TRBV5-8
CASSLSVGHTEAFF
TGTGCCAGCAGCTTGTCTGTGGGGCACACTGAAGCTTTCTTT
>TRBJ2-7|.|TRBD2|TRBV4-3
CASSQAQAGGYEQYF
TGCGCCAGCAGCCAAGCCCAAGCGGGAGGCTACGAGCAGTACTTC
>TRBJ2-1|.|.|TRBV21-1
CASSKWEGVEQFF
TGTGCCAGCAGCAAATGGGAGGGGGTTGAGCAGTTCTTC
>TRBJ2-7|.|TRBD2|TRBV9
CASSPYGRGSYEQYF
TGTGCCAGCAGCCCGTACGGGAGGGGAAGCTACGAGCAGTACTTC
>TRBJ2-3|.|TRBD2|TRBV12-5
CASGDQREWYF
TGTGCTAGTGGTGACCAGCGGGAGTGGTATTTT
>TRBJ1-1|.|.|TRBV7-3
CASSFGGNTEAFF
TGTGCCAGCAGCTTCGGGGGGAACACTGAAGCTTTCTTT
>TRBJ2-7|.|TRBD2|TRBV6-5
CASSYQVAGAVYEQYF
TGTGCCAGCAGTTATCAGGTAGCGGGAGCAGTCTACGAGCAGTACTTC
>TRBJ2-5|.|TRBD1|TRBV5-1
CASSLGGGETQYF
TGCGCCAGCAGCTTGGGAGGGGGCGAGACCCAGTACTTC
>TRBJ2-5|.|TRBD1|TRBV5-1
CASSLVSGQGQETQYF
TGCGCCAGCAGCTTGGTCTCGGGACAGGGGCAAGAGACCCAGTACTTC
>TRBJ2-7|once|TRBD2|TRBV4-1
CASSQDLGLAGSSYEQYF
TGCGCCAGCAGCCAAGATTTGGGGCTAGCGGGGAGCTCCTACGAGCAGTACTTC
>TRBJ1-5|.|TRBD1|TRBV27
CASSLQGAGQPQHF
TGTGCCAGCAGTCTACAGGGGGCTGGTCAGCCCCAGCATTTT